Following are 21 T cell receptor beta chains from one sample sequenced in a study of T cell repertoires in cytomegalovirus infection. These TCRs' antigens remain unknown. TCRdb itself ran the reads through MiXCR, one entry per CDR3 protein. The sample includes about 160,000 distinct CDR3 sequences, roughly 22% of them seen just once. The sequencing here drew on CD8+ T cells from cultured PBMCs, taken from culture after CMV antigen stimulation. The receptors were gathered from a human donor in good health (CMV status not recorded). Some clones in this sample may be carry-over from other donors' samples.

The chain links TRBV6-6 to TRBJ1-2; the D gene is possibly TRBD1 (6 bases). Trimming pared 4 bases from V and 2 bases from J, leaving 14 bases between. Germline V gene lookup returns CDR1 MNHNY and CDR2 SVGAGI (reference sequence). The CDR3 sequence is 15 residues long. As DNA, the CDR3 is TGTGCCAGCAGTTCCTCAGGCGACAGGAACTATGGCTACACCTTC. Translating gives CASSSSGDRNYGYTF.

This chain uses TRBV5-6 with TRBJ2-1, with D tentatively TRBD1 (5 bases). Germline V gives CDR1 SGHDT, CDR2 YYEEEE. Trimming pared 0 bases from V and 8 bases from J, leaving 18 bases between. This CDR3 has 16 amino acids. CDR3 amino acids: CASSLALWTQGDEQFF. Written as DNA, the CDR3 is TGTGCCAGCAGCTTGGCCTTATGGACCCAAGGGGATGAGCAGTTCTTC.

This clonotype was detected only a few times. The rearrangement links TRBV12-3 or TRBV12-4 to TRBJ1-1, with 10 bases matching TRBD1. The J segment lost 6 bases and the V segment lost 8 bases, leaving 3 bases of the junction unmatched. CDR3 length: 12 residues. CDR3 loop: CASGTGEAEAFF. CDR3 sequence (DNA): TGTGCCAGCGGGACAGGGGAGGCTGAAGCTTTCTTT.

The CDR3 spells CASSHHQGQGNTEAFF. As DNA, the CDR3 is TGTGCCAGCAGTCACCATCAGGGTCAAGGAAACACTGAAGCTTTCTTT. The rearrangement joins TRBV6-2 or TRBV6-3 to TRBJ1-1, with D possibly being TRBD1 (5 bases). The V gene lost 5 bases and the J gene lost 2 bases, with 18 bases spanning the gap. The CDR3 extends over 16 amino acids. In germline, CDR1 is MNHEY, CDR2 SVGEGT.

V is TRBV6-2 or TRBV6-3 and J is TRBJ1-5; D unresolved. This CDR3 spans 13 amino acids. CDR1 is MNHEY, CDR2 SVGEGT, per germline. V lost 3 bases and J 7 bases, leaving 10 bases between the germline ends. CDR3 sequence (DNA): TGTGCCAGCAGTTATCACCCACAGCAGCCCCAGCATTTT. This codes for CASSYHPQQPQHF.

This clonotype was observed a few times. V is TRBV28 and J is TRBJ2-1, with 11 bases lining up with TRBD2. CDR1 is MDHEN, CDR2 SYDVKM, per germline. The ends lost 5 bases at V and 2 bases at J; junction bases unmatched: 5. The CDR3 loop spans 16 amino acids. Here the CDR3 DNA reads TGTGCCAGCAGTAGGGGACTAGCGGAGCCCTACAATGAGCAGTTCTTC. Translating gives CASSRGLAEPYNEQFF.

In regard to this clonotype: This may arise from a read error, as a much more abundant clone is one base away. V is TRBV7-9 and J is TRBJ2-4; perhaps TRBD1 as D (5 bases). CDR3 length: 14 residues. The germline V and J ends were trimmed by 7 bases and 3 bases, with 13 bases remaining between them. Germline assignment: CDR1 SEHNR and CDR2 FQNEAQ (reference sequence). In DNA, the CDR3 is TGTGCCAGCAACCCCGACAGTTACAAAAACATTCAGTACTTC. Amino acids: CASNPDSYKNIQYF.

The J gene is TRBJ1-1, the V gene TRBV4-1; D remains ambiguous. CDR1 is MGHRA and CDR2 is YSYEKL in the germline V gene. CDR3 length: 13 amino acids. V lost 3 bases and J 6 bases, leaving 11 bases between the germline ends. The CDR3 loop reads CASSQGRAAEAFF. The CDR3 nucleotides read TGCGCCAGCAGCCAGGGGAGGGCGGCTGAAGCTTTCTTT.

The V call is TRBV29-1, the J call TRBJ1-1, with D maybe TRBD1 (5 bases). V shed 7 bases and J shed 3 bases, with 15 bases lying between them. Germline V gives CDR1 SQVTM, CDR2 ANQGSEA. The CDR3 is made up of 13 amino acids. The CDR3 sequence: CSATGIRDTEAFF. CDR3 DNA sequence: TGCAGCGCTACTGGAATCAGGGACACTGAAGCTTTCTTT.

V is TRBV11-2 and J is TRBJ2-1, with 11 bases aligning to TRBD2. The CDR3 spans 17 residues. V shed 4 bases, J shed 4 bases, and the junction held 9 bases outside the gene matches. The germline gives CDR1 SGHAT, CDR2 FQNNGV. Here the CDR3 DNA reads TGTGCCAGCAGCTCGAGCCCGGGACTAGCGGAGTACAATGAGCAGTTCTTC. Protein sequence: CASSSSPGLAEYNEQFF. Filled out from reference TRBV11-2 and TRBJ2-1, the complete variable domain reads EAGVAQSPRYKIIEKRQSVAFWCNPISGHATLYWYQQILGQGPKLLIQFQNNGVVDDSQLPKDRFSAERLKGVDSTLKIQPAKLEDSAVYLCASSSSPGLAEYNEQFFGPGTRLTVL.

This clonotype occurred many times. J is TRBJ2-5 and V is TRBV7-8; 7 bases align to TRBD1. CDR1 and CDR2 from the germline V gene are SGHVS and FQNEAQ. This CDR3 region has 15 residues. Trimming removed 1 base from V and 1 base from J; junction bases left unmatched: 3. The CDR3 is CASSLGTGVQETQYF. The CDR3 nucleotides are TGTGCCAGCAGCTTAGGGACAGGAGTCCAAGAGACCCAGTACTTC.

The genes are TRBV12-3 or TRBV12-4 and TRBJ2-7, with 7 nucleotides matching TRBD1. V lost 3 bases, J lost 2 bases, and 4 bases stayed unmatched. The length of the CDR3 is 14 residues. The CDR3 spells CASSFRDSTYEQYF. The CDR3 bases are TGTGCCAGCAGTTTTCGGGACAGCACCTACGAGCAGTACTTC.

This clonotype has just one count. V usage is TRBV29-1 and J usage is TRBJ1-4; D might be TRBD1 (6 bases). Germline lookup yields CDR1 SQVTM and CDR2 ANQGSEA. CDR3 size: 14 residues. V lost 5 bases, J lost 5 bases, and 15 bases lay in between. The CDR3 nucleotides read TGCAGCGTTTCATTACAGGGATTCAATGAAAAACTGTTTTTT. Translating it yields CSVSLQGFNEKLFF.

CDR3 nucleotides: TGTGCCAGCAGTGAAGCAGGGGACAGGGGATCCGCTGAAGCTTTCTTT. Translating it yields CASSEAGDRGSAEAFF. The V and J genes are TRBV6-1 and TRBJ1-1; 10 bases are a match to TRBD1. From germline, CDR1 is MNHNS and CDR2 SASEGT. The CDR3 covers 16 residues. The V segment lost 0 bases and the J segment 6 bases; nucleotides outside the gene matches: 7.

The CDR3 DNA reads as TGTGCCAGCAGTGCGAGGTACACCGGGGAGCTGTTTTTT. Residues: CASSARYTGELFF. The V call is TRBV6-1, the J call TRBJ2-2; D gene unclear. The germline V and J ends were trimmed by 4 bases and 3 bases, with 6 bases remaining between them. Germline CDR1 and CDR2: MNHNS and SASEGT. The CDR3 contains 13 residues.

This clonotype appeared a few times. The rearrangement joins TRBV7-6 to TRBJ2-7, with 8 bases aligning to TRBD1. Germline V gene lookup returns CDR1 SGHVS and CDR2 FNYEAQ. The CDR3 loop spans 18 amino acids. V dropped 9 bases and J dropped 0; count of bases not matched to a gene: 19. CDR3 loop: CARRAGQGASPPSYEQYF. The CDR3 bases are TGTGCCAGAAGAGCAGGGCAGGGGGCATCTCCCCCCTCCTACGAGCAGTACTTC.

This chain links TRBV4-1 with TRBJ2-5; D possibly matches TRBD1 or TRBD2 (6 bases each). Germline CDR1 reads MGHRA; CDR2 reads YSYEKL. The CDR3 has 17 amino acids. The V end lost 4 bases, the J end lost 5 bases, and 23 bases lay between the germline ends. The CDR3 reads CASSPTLEGGAGETQYF. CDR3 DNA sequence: TGCGCCAGCAGCCCTACCCTCGAGGGGGGCGCCGGGGAGACCCAGTACTTC.

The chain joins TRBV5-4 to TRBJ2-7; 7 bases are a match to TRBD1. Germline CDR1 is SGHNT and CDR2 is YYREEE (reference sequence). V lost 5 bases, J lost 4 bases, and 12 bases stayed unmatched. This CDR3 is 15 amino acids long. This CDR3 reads CASSLDRPNHYEQYF. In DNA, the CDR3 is TGTGCCAGCAGTCTGGACAGGCCGAACCATTACGAGCAGTACTTC.

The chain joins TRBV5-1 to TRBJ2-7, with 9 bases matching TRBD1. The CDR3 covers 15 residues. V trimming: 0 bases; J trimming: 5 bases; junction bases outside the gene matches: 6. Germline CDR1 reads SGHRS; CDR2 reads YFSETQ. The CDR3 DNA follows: TGCGCCAGCAGCTTGGCGGGGACAGGGTGGAACGAGCAGTACTTC. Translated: CASSLAGTGWNEQYF.

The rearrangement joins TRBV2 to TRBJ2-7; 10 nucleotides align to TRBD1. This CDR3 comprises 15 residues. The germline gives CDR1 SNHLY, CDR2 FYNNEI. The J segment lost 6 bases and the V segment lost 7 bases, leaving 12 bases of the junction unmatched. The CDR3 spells CASIPGGTGAGEQYF. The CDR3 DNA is TGTGCCAGCATCCCCGGGGGGACAGGGGCGGGCGAGCAGTACTTC.

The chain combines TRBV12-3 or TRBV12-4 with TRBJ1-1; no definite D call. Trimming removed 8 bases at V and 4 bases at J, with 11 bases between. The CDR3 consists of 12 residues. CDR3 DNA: TGTGCCAGCTCCCTTATGGGCACTGAAGCTTTCTTT. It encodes CASSLMGTEAFF.